This T cell receptor (beta chain) was identified during a study of T cell responses to AZD1222 COVID-19 vaccine. Study-wide context: Pooled samples include second doses given at about 4 or 12 weeks.

Germline CDR1 is MRHNA and CDR2 is SNTAGT. Trimming left V 7 bases short and J 2 bases short, with 14 bases between. The CDR3 has 14 residues. As to this clone: The antigen remains unidentified.

Study results and caveats: Females outnumbered males among donors, who were mostly white British; clonal diversity was possibly underestimated. Baseline seropositivity occurred in only 5 or 6 AZD1222 recipients. Spike-specific TCR repertoires showed rising breadth and depth after two AZD1222 doses.

Sequencing used immunoSEQ multiplex PCR; TCRdb keeps in-frame clones, though not all of them. Here the sample spans about 130,000 clones, about nine tenths being singletons. The sequence came from an adult in good health. Material: peripheral blood, obtained on day 0 of AZD1222 vaccination. The chain carries TRBV6-4 and TRBJ1-1; D gene unclear. CDR3 residues: CASTADGRNTEAFF. CDR3 bases: TGTGCCAGCACCGCCGACGGCAGAAACACTGAAGCTTTCTTT.